A selection of T cell receptor beta chains follows, all from one sample in a study of blood T cell repertoires in COVID-19. Libraries were prepared by immunoSEQ multiplex PCR; TCRdb keeps only in-frame clonotypes and omits some of them. The sample carries just over 300,000 clones, about 91% recorded once. Sequencing was performed on PBMCs or T cells enriched from blood (not recorded which). All receptors derive from a woman in her thirties or forties who had recovered from COVID-19. CDR3s include the opening cysteine and the closing phenylalanine or tryptophan. The D gene is left open where the match is weak. Size is stated for part of the rows, as once, few or many counts, or as a class when the clone is expanded.

d_call	clone_size	v_call	j_call	cdr3_aa	cdr3_nt
TRBD2	NA	TRBV2	TRBJ2-2	CASSEALSGDNTGELFF	TGTGCCAGCAGTGAAGCGCTTAGCGGGGATAACACCGGGGAGCTGTTTTTT
TRBD2	NA	TRBV18	TRBJ2-5	CASSLAGGPSETQYF	TGTGCCAGCTCACTAGCGGGGGGGCCCTCGGAGACCCAGTACTTC
NA	NA	TRBV11-1	TRBJ2-2	CASRGAGNTGELFF	TGTGCCAGCCGGGGGGCGGGAAACACCGGGGAGCTGTTTTTT
NA	NA	TRBV7-2	TRBJ1-2	CASSSNYGYTF	TGTGCCAGCAGCTCAAACTATGGCTACACCTTC
NA	NA	TRBV6-5	TRBJ1-1	CASSYSVAVDEAFF	TGTGCCAGCAGTTACTCGGTAGCCGTCGATGAAGCTTTCTTT
TRBD2	NA	TRBV3-1/TRBV3-2	TRBJ2-5	CASSQAPGGQETQYF	TGTGCCAGCAGCCAAGCTCCCGGGGGGCAAGAGACCCAGTACTTC
NA	NA	TRBV6-5	TRBJ2-1	CASSYSGANEQFF	TGTGCCAGCAGTTACTCAGGGGCCAATGAGCAGTTCTTC
NA	NA	TRBV7-2	TRBJ1-4	CASSLYRDEKLFF	TGTGCCAGCAGCTTATACAGGGATGAAAAACTGTTTTTT
TRBD1	NA	TRBV10-3	TRBJ2-2	CAISEQGLGGELFF	TGTGCCATCAGCGAACAGGGGTTGGGCGGGGAGCTGTTTTTT
TRBD1	NA	TRBV19	TRBJ2-2	CASSFRDRAPGELFF	TGTGCCAGTAGTTTCCGGGACAGGGCGCCCGGGGAGCTGTTTTTT
NA	few	TRBV2	TRBJ1-5	CASSSSINGNQPQHF	TGTGCCAGCAGTTCTTCTATTAATGGCAATCAGCCCCAGCATTTT
NA	NA	TRBV23-1	TRBJ1-4	CASSQSTGPEKLFF	TGCGCCAGCAGTCAGTCGACAGGCCCGGAAAAACTGTTTTTT
TRBD2	NA	TRBV10-3	TRBJ2-7	CAISEGLAGVYEQYF	TGTGCCATCAGTGAGGGACTAGCGGGAGTTTACGAGCAGTACTTC
NA	NA	TRBV15	TRBJ1-6	CATSRATNYNSPLHF	TGTGCCACCAGCAGAGCCACTAACTATAATTCACCCCTCCACTTT
NA	NA	TRBV7-2	TRBJ1-4	CASSPGEGRNEKLFF	TGTGCCAGCAGCCCCGGCGAGGGCCGTAATGAAAAACTGTTTTTT